This paragraph reports one T cell receptor (beta chain). Its antigen is currently not known. No quality values exist for individual bases; no much larger clone is one base distant. Instead of sorted cells or RNA, genomic DNA extracted from peripheral blood served as the source for amplifying TCR beta rearrangements. This sample stems from a study of T cell repertoires in aging, cancer and after chemotherapy (dated by TCRdb to the late 2010s). About the full investigation: The donors fell into six age groups ranging from 30 or younger to 70 or older, and each group had at least three individuals. Healthy donor control TCR repertoires were recorded over several months to years and showed clear clonal overlap across re-sampling. The full dataset contained 9.1 million or so TCR reads. The study profiled peripheral blood TCR beta repertoires from healthy donors and cancer patients to examine immunoaging and T cell reconstitution after chemotherapy. The cohort comprised some 220 cancer patients, some 90 with hematological and over 110 with solid cancers, plus 95 healthy donors as a reference group. Study-wide conclusions, independent of this receptor: In both cancer cohorts, median generation probability rose over the chemotherapy interval, which suggests that the repertoire was reconstituted through rebound thymic output. It was noted by the authors that conclusions about immunological memory after chemotherapy cannot be drawn from the repertoire data. In healthy donors, the drop in TCR diversity with age came mainly from a loss of richness, whereas in cancer patients a loss of evenness also played a part. Compared with age-matched healthy donors, untreated patients with either hematological or solid cancers had significantly lower TCR diversity in the blood along with higher clonality.

Rearranged TRB sequences spanning V, D and J segments were amplified by multiplex touch-down PCR using a mixed TRB-A/B primer pool. Two consecutive PCR reactions with Phusion HS II polymerase added Illumina adapters and sample indices to the amplicons. After gel purification with the NucleoSpin Gel and PCR Clean-up kit, the amplicons were checked using Qubit and an Agilent 2100 Bioanalyzer. Sequencing of libraries was carried out on an Illumina MiSeq in 600-cycle, single-indexed, paired-end runs. In the authors' own workflow: TRB sequences were processed with MiXCR versions 2.12 and 3.0.5. A clone was defined as each unique CDR3 nucleotide sequence, and only productive sequences supported by at least two reads were kept. Shannon diversity, evenness, clonality (one minus evenness), and alpha-parameterized diversity profiles from alpha 0 to 5 were included as repertoire metrics. Generation probabilities of clones in paired pre- and post-chemotherapy samples were computed with the IGoR algorithm. TCRdb reanalyzed the raw reads on its own, using fastp at Q25 for trimming and MiXCR for clone calling, and kept in-frame beta chains. Every distinct CDR3 protein forms one entry, paired with its most common genes and DNA. The V and J calls follow TCRdb's processing rather than the paper's. The table for this sample lists around 13,000 distinct CDR3 sequences; roughly 26% of them were counted only once. Together, the top ten hold 2.6% of the sample.

The CDR3 contains 12 residues, cysteine and phenylalanine counted. The kept DNA is CDR3 alone, 36 bases in frame from the first base. Trimming costs V 4 bases and J 3 bases, and their ends lie 7 bases apart. CDR1 and CDR2 were assigned from the germline V gene (reference sequence) as DFQATT and SNEGSKA. Sequenced: blood. Recombination connected TRBV20-1 to TRBJ1-5; matching of 5 bases hints at TRBD1 as the D gene. The receptor comes from a human donor in good health. In nucleotides, the sequence is TGCAGTGCTATGGGGGACAATCAGCCCCAGCATTTT. This is translated as CSAMGDNQPQHF.